This TCR beta chain was sequenced in a study of T cells expressing NK-cell markers (dated by TCRdb to the early 2020s). Regarding the study in general: TCR beta-chain repertoires were profiled in sorted CD3+CD56+NKG2C+, CD3+CD56+NKG2C- and CD3+CD56-NKG2C+ T-cell subsets from eight donors. Randomly selected healthy volunteers, three men and five women, were used as the eight sequenced donors. Among the eight sequenced donors, only one was HCMV-seronegative, while the other seven were HCMV-seropositive. The libraries were sequenced on Illumina HiSeq 2000/2500, MiSeq or NextSeq, producing 2 x 150 bp reads.

Points the paper makes about the study in general: Those dominant clonotypes were again the most abundant among CD3+CD56-NKG2C+ cells in a handful of donors, at roughly 25-60.1%. It remained unclear whether the expanded NKG2C-expressing T cell clones were specific for HCMV antigens. In several donors, the dominant CD3+CD56+NKG2C+ clonotypes were among the top 10 CD8+ clonotypes and accounted for about 1.0-7.5% of CD8+ T cells.

Regarding this clonotype: The target of this receptor is not known.

To determine HCMV serostatus, a commercial ELISA kit was used to detect HCMV-specific IgG in serum. Peripheral blood mononuclear cells were isolated from blood by Ficoll density gradient centrifugation. The sequencer listed for this sample is Illumina HiSeq 2000. The TCR beta cDNA libraries were made using 5'RACE template switching, a step that added both a universal primer site and unique molecular identifiers. Synthesis of cDNA was primed from the TCR beta constant segment and was followed by two consecutive PCR amplification steps. As for the original processing: Reads were demultiplexed and grouped by UMI with MIGEC, and clonotypes were assembled and quantified with MiTCR. To exclude erroneous sequences, only TCR cDNA sequences supported by at least two reads were retained. The tcR package was used for downstream repertoire analysis, and clonotypes were matched across fractions by CDR3 nucleotide sequence plus V segment. Antigen specificity was annotated against VDJdb with VDJmatch, allowing one amino acid substitution in CDR3. The reads went through TCRdb reprocessing, and each CDR3 protein sequence gets one entry with no DNA. The V and J calls come from TCRdb's annotation, not from the publication. This sample's clone table shows around 260,000 distinct CDR3 sequences. Jointly, the top ten make up 4% to 5% of the sample.

CDR1 and CDR2 (KGHDR, SFDVKD) derive from the germline V gene. The CDR3 holds 16 amino acids from the cysteine to the phenylalanine. The protein alone is recorded here. The origin of this receptor is a woman aged 18 to 75 in good health. Sequencing was done on a sample of blood T cells: a sorted CD56 or NKG2C T cell subset, CD4+ or CD8+ T cells, or bulk PBMC T cells (not recorded which). The rearranged chain carries TRBV24-1 and TRBJ2-5; TCRdb's D call, TRBD1, is unchecked because there is no DNA. CDR3 loop: CATSDPGTAIEATQYF.